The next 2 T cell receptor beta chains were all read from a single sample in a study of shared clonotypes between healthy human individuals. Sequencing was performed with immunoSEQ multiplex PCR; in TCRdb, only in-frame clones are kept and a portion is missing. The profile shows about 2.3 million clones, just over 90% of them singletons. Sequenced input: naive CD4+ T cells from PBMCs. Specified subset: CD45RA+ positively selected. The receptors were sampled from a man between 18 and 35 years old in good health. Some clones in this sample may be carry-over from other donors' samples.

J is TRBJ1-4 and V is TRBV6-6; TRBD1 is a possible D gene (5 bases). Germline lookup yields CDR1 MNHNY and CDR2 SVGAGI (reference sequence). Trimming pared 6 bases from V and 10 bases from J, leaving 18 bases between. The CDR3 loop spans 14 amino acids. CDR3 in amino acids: CASRQLRDGGKLFF. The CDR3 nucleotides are TGTGCCAGCAGGCAGCTCCGGGACGGTGGAAAACTGTTTTTT.

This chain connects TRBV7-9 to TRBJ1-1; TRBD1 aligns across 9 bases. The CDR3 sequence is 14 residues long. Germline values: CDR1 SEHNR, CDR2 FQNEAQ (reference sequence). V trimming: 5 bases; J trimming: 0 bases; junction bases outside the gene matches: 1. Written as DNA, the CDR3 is TGTGCCAGCAGCAGGGACAGGGTGAACACTGAAGCTTTCTTT. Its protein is CASSRDRVNTEAFF.